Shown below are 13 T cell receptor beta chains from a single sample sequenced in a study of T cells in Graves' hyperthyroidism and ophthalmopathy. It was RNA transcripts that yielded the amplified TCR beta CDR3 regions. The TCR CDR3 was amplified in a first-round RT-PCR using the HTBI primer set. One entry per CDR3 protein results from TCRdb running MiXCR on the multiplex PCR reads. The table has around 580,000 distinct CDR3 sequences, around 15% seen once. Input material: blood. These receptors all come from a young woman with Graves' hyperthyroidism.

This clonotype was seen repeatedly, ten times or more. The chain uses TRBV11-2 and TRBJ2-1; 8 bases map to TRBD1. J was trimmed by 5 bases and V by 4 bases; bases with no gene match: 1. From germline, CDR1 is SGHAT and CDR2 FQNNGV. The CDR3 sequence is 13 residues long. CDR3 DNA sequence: TGTGCCAGCAGCTGGACAGGGAACAATGAGCAGTTCTTC. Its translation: CASSWTGNNEQFF. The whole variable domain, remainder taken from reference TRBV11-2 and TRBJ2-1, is EAGVAQSPRYKIIEKRQSVAFWCNPISGHATLYWYQQILGQGPKLLIQFQNNGVVDDSQLPKDRFSAERLKGVDSTLKIQPAKLEDSAVYLCASSWTGNNEQFFGPGTRLTVL.

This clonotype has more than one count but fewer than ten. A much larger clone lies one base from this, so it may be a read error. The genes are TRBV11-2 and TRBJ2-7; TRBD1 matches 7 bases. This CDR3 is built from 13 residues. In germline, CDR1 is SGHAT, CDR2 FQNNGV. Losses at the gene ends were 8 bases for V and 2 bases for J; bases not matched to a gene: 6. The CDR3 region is CASGQGTAYEQYF. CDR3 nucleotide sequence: TGTGCCAGCGGCCAGGGGACAGCCTACGAGCAGTACTTC.

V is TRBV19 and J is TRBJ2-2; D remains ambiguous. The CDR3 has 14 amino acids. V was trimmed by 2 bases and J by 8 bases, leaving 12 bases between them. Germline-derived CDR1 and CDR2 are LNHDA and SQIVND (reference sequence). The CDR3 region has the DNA TGTGCCAGTAGTATAAGGAATTCGATAGGGGAGCTGTTTTTT. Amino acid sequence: CASSIRNSIGELFF.

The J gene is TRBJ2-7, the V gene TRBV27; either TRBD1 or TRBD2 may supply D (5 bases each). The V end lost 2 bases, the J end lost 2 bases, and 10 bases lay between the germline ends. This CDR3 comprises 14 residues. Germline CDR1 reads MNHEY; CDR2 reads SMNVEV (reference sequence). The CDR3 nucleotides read TGTGCCAGCAGTTTAGAGGGGACCCCCTACGAGCAGTACTTC. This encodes CASSLEGTPYEQYF.

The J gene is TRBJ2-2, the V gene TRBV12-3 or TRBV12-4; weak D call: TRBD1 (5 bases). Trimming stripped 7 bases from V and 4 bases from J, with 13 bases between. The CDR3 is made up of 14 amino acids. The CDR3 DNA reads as TGTGCCAGCACCCGCAAAACAGGCACCGGGGAGCTGTTTTTT. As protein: CASTRKTGTGELFF.

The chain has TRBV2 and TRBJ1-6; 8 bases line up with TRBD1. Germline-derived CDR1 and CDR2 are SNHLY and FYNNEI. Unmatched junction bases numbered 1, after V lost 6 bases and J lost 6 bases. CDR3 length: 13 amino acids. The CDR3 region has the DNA TGTGCCAGCAGGACAGGGGCTAATTCACCCCTCCACTTT. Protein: CASRTGANSPLHF.

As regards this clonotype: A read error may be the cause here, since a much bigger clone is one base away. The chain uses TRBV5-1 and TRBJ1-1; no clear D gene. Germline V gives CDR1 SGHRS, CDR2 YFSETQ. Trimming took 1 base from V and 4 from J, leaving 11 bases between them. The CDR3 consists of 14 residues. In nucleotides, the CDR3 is TGCGCCAGCAGCTTGAGAGATTTGGGCACTGAAGCTTTCTTT. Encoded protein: CASSLRDLGTEAFF. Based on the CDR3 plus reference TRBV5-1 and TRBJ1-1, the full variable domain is KAGVTQTPRYLIKTRGQQVTLSCSPISGHRSVSWYQQTPGQGLQFLFEYFSETQRNKGNFPGRFSGRQFSNSRSEMNVSTLELGDSALYLCASSLRDLGTEAFFGQGTRLTVV.

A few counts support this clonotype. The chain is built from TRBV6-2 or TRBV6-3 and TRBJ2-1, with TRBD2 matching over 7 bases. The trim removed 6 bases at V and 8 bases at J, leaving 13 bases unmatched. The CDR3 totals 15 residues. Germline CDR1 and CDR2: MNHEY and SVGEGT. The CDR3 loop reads CASSPGERGSDEQFF. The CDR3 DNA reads TGTGCCAGCAGCCCCGGGGAGCGGGGATCGGATGAGCAGTTCTTC.

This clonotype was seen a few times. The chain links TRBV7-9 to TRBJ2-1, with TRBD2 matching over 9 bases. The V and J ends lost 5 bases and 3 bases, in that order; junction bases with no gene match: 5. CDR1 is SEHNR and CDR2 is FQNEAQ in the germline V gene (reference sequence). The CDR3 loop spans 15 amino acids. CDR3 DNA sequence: TGTGCCAGCAGCCCCATAGCGGGGGTCTACAATGAGCAGTTCTTC. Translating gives CASSPIAGVYNEQFF.

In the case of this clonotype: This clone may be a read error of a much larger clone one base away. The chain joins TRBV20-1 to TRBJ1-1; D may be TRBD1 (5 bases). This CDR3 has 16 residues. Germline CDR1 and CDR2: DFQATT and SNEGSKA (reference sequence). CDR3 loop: CSARSWGTSMNSEAFF. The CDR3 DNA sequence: TGCAGTGCTAGATCGTGGGGGACGTCAATGAACTCTGAAGCTTTCTTT.

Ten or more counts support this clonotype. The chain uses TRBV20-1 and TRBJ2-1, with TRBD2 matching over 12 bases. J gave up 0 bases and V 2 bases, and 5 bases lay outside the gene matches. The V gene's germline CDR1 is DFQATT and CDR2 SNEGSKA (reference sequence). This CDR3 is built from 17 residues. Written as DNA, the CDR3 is TGCAGTGCTAGAAGGACTAGCGGGATATTCTCCTACAATGAGCAGTTCTTC. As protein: CSARRTSGIFSYNEQFF.

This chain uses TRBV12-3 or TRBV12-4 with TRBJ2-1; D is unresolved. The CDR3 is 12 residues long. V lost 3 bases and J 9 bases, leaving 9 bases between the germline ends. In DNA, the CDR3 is TGTGCCAGCAGTTTGGTCGGTAGTGAGCAGTTCTTC. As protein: CASSLVGSEQFF.

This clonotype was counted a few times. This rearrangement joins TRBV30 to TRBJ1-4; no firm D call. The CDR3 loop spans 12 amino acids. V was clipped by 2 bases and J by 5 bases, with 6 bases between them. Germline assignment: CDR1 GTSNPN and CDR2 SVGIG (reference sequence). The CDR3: CAWSILNEKLFF. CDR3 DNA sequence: TGTGCCTGGAGTATATTGAATGAAAAACTGTTTTTT.